Following are 2 T cell receptor beta chains from one sample sequenced in a study of neurological immune-mediated disorders. TCRdb re-derived calls from the 5' RACE reads in MiXCR, one entry per CDR3 protein. The table has 25,000 to 35,000 distinct CDR3 sequences, over 12% seen once. The sample was PBMCs. All receptors come from a man aged 65 to 85 in good health.

Many counts were recorded for this clonotype. The DNA for the CDR3 is TGTGCCAGCAGCTTACCTCAGGGGACAGGGGTCTACGAGCAGTACTTC. Its translation is CASSLPQGTGVYEQYF. J is TRBJ2-7 and V is TRBV7-9; 10 nucleotides match TRBD1. The J segment lost 3 bases and the V segment lost 2 bases, leaving 7 bases of the junction unmatched. The CDR3 contains 16 residues. Germline-derived CDR1 and CDR2 are SEHNR and FQNEAQ (reference sequence).

This clonotype was seen ten or more times. The chain carries TRBV5-1 and TRBJ2-7; the D call may be TRBD1 or TRBD2 (6 bases each). Per the germline V gene, CDR1 is SGHRS and CDR2 is YFSETQ. Trimming stripped 0 bases from V and 4 bases from J, with 17 bases between. The CDR3 length is 16 residues. This chain's CDR3 is CASSLVVAGHPYEQYF. The CDR3 region has the DNA TGCGCCAGCAGCTTGGTAGTCGCGGGACATCCATACGAGCAGTACTTC.